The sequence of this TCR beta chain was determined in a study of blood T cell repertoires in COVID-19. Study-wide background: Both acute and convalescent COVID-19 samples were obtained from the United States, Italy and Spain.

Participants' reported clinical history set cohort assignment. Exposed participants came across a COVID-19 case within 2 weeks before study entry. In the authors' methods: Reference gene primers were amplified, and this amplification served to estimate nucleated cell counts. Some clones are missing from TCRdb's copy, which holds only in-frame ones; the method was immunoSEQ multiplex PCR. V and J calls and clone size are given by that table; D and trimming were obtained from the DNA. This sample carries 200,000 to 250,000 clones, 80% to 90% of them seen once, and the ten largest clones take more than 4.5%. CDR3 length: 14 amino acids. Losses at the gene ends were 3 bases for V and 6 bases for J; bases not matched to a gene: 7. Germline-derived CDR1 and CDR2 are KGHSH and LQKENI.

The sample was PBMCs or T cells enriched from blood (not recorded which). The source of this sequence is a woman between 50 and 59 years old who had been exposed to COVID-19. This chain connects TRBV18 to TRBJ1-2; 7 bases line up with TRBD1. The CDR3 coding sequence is TGTGCCAGCTCACCGAAGGGGGCCTCGGATGGCTACACCTTC. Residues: CASSPKGASDGYTF.